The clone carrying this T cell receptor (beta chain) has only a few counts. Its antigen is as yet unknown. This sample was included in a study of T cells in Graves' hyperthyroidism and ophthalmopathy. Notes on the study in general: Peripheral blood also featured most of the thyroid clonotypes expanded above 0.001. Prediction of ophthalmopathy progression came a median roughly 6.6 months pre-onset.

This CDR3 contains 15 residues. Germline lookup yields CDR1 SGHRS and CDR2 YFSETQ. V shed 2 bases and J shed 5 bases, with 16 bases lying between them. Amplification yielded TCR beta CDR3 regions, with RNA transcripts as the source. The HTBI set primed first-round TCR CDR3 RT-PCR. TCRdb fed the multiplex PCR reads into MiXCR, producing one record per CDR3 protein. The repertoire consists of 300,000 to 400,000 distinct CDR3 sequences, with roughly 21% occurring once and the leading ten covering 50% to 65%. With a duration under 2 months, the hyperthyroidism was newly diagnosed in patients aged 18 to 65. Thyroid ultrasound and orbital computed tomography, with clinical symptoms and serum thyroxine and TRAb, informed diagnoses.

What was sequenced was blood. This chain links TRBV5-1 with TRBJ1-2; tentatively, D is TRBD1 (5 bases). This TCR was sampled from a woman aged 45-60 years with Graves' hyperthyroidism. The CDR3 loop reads CASSFTLGREYGYTF. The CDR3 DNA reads TGCGCCAGCAGCTTCACCCTGGGCAGGGAGTATGGCTACACCTTC.